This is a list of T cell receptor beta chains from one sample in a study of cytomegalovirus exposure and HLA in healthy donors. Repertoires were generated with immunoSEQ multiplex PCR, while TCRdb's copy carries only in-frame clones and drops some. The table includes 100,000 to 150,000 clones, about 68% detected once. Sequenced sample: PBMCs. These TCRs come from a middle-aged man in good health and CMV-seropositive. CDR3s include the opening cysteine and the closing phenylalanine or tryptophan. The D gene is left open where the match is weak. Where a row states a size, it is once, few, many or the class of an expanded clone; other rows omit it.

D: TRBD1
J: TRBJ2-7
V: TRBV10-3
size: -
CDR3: CAITSGTGGSGGYF
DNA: TGTGCCATCACTTCCGGGACAGGGGGATCCGGAGGGTACTTC

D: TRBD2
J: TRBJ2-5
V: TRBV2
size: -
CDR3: CASSEILAGGQETQYF
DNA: TGTGCCAGCAGTGAGATCCTAGCGGGGGGACAAGAGACCCAGTACTTC

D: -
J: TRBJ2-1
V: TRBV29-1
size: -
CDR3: CSVERGNEQFF
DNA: TGCAGCGTTGAACGAGGGAATGAGCAGTTCTTC

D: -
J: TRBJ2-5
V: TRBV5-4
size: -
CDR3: CASSRGSSGSQETQYF
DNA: TGTGCCAGCAGCCGGGGGTCGAGCGGATCCCAAGAGACCCAGTACTTC

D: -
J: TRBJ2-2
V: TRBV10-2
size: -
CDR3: CASSESRPGVGGTGELFF
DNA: TGCGCCAGCAGTGAGTCTCGACCAGGGGTCGGTGGCACCGGGGAGCTGTTTTTT

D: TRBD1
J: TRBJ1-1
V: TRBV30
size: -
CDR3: CAWSWGQGVTEAFF
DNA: TGTGCCTGGAGTTGGGGACAGGGGGTTACTGAAGCTTTCTTT

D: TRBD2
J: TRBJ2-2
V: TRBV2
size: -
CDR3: CASRRLAGKNTGELFF
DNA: TGTGCCAGCAGGCGACTAGCGGGGAAGAACACCGGGGAGCTGTTTTTT

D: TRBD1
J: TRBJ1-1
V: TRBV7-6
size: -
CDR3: CASSRQGPETEAFF
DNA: TGTGCCAGCAGTCGACAGGGCCCGGAGACTGAAGCTTTCTTT

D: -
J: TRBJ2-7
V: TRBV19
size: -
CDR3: CASSSSSYEQYF
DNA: TGTGCCAGTAGTTCCAGCTCCTACGAGCAGTACTTC

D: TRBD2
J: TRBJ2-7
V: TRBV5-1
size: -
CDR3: CASSLDVGGTGLAEGYSYEQYF
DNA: TGCGCCAGCAGCTTGGATGTGGGCGGGACGGGACTAGCGGAGGGGTACTCCTACGAGCAGTACTTC

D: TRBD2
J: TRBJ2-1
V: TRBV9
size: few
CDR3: CASSPSGSNEQFF
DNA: TGTGCCAGCAGCCCTAGCGGGAGTAATGAGCAGTTCTTC

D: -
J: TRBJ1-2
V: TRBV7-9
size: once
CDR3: CASSGGAGTNYGYTF
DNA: TGTGCCAGCAGCGGGGGCGCAGGGACTAACTATGGCTACACCTTC

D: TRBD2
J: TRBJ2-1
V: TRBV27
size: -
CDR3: CASSFSGLKTSGRVNEQFF
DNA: TGTGCCAGCAGTTTTTCCGGGCTGAAAACTAGCGGGAGAGTAAATGAGCAGTTCTTC

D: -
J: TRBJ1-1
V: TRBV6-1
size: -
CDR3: CASSATGIITEAFF
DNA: TGTGCCAGCAGTGCTACAGGGATTATTACTGAAGCTTTCTTT

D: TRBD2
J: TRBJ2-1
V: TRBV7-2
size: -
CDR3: CASSGGLAGDPYNEQFF
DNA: TGTGCCAGCAGCGGGGGGCTAGCGGGAGACCCCTACAATGAGCAGTTCTTC

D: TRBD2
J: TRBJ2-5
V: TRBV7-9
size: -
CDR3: CASSLRVGSGSVETQYF
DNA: TGTGCCAGCAGCTTAAGAGTCGGTAGCGGGAGCGTTGAGACCCAGTACTTC

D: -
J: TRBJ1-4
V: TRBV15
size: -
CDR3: CATSRDLVGGGYEKLFF
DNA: TGTGCCACCAGCAGAGATCTGGTGGGGGGGGGTTATGAAAAACTGTTTTTT

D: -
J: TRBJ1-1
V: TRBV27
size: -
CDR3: CASSYSIMNTEAFF
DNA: TGTGCCAGCAGTTACAGCATCATGAACACTGAAGCTTTCTTT

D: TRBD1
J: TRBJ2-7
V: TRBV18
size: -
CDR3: CASSPAGTGGYEQYF
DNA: TGTGCCAGCTCACCCGCCGGGACAGGGGGCTACGAGCAGTACTTC

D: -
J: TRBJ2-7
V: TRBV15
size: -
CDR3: CATSRGGSGSYEQYF
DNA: TGTGCCACCAGCAGAGGCGGAAGCGGCTCCTACGAGCAGTACTTC

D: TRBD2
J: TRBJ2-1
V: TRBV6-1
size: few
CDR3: CASSEAKIGGTSGSGYEQFF
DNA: TGTGCCAGCAGTGAAGCGAAAATAGGCGGGACTAGCGGGAGTGGTTATGAGCAGTTCTTC

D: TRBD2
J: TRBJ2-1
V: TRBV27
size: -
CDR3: CASSERGGRWDEQFF
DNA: TGTGCCAGCAGCGAAAGGGGCGGGAGGTGGGATGAGCAGTTCTTC

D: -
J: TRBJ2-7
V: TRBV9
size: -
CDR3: CASSVGGQAYEQYF
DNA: TGTGCCAGCAGCGTAGGAGGACAAGCCTACGAGCAGTACTTC

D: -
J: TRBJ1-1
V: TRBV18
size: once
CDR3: CATGSTGDTEAFF
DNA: TGTGCCACCGGAAGTACAGGTGACACTGAAGCTTTCTTT

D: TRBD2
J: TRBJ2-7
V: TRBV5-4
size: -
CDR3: CASSLAGGRYEQYF
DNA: TGTGCCAGCAGCTTGGCTGGCGGGAGATACGAGCAGTACTTC

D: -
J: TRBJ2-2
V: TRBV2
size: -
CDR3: CASSEARTVSGELFF
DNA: TGTGCCAGCAGTGAAGCCAGGACAGTTTCGGGGGAGCTGTTTTTT

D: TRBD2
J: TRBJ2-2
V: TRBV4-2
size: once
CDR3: CASSLEESSGRLLTGELFF
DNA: TGTGCCAGCAGCCTAGAAGAGAGTAGCGGGAGGTTACTCACCGGGGAGCTGTTTTTT

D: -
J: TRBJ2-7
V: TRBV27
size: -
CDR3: CASSLGQSSYEQYF
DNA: TGTGCCAGCAGTTTAGGGCAGAGCTCCTACGAGCAGTACTTC

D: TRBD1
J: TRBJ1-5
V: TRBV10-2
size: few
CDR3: CASRDRGSGNQPQHF
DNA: TGCGCCAGCAGGGACAGGGGAAGTGGCAATCAGCCCCAGCATTTT

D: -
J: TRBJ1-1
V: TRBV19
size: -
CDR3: CASTSSPSQTPNTEAFF
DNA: TGTGCCAGTACATCGAGTCCTTCTCAAACCCCTAACACTGAAGCTTTCTTT

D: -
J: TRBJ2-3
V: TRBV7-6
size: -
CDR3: CASSALTGGPDTQYF
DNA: TGTGCCAGCAGCGCCCTTACAGGAGGGCCAGATACGCAGTATTTT

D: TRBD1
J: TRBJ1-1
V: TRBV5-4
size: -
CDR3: CASSRDSREAFF
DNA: TGTGCCAGCAGCAGGGACAGCCGTGAAGCTTTCTTT